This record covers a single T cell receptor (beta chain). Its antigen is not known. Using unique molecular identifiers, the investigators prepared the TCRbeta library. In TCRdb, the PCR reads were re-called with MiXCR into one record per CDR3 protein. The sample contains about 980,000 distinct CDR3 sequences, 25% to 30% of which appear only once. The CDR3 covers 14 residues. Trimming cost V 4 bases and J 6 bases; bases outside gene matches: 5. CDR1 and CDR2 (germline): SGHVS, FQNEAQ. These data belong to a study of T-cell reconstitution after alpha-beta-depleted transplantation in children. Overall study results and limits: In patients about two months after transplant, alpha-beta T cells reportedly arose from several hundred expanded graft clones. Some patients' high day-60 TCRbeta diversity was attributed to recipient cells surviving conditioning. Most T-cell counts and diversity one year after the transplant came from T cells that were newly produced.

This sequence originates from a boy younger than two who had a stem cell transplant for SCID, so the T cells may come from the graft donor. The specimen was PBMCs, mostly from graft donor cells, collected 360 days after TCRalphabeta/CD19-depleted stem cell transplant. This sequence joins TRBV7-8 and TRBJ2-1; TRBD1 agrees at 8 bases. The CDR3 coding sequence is TGTGCCAGCAGCTACCCGGGACAGGCCAATGAGCAGTTCTTC. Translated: CASSYPGQANEQFF.